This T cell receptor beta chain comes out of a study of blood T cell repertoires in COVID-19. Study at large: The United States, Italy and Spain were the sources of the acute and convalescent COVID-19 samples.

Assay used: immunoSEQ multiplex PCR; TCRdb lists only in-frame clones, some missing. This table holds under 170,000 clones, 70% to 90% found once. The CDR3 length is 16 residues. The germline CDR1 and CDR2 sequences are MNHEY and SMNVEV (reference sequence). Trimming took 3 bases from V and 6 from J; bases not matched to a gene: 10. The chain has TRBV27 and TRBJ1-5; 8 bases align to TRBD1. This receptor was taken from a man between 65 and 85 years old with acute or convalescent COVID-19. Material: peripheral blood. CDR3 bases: TGTGCCAGCAGTTTGTCAGGACAGGGTGTGTTTCAGCCCCAGCATTTT. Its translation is CASSLSGQGVFQPQHF.